These T cell receptor beta chains were read from a single sample in a study of OX40 agonist ivuxolimab in advanced cancers. Method: immunoSEQ multiplex PCR; TCRdb's copy keeps in-frame clones and lacks some. The sample lists 55,000 or so clones; around nine tenths were seen once. The sample consisted of CD4+ or CD8+ T cells sorted from blood, taken in a trial of the OX40 agonist ivuxolimab. These receptors were taken from an adult with an advanced solid tumor such as melanoma, head and neck, liver or kidney cancer. Each CDR3 is given without its conserved first and last residue. Size is stated for part of the rows, as once, few or many counts, or as a class when the clone is expanded.

clone_size v_call cdr3_aa
few TRBV6-1 ASSGQLAEEQY
. TRBV28 ASSLGQGGLQPEAF
. TRBV27 ASSPTGANEKLF
. TRBV15 ATSRGGRGTYEQY
once TRBV18 ASSRDRAGANVLT
. TRBV11-1 ASSFLAGGSYNEQF
. TRBV6-5 ASSLGGGRYEQF
. TRBV18 ASSPDRGTYEQY
. TRBV6-1 ASTVFKATNEKLF
. TRBV6-1 ASITDRRAEAF
. TRBV2 ASRGGDRVYEQY
. TRBV7-3 ASSEGQGTYNEQF
. TRBV30 ATLRGRVVYNEQF
. TRBV14 ASSHWDRVQETQY
. TRBV5-1 ASSLSPRNEQF
. TRBV9 ASSVDPPSGIVYEQF
once TRBV7-3 ASSLWATGGRNTEAF
few TRBV7-9 ASSSGTGVEKLF
. TRBV5-1 ASSPYSVNTEAF
. TRBV30 AWSEGRFNQPQH
. TRBV18 ASSPGATNFYEQY
. TRBV5-5 ASSFERKTEAF
few TRBV7-2 ASSSGLAGETQY
. TRBV7-2 ASSLARQPPNTQY
. TRBV19 ASSISGRGLPYEQY
. TRBV5-8 ASSRTSGVSYEQY
. TRBV19 ASSIGLTTYEQY
. TRBV7-9 ASSPRLADPTDTQY
. TRBV28 ASSEGYRDQETQY
. TRBV5-8 ASSRQGLGTGELF
. TRBV4-2 ASSQDVAGRYNEQF
. TRBV28 ASTPDGRRGEQF
. TRBV19 ASRGHFNPSGNTIY
. TRBV7-9 ASSLEIGAEAF
. TRBV5-1 ASSSGQPGSYNSPLH
. TRBV19 ASSIKGDEQY
. TRBV9 ASSARTGVNTEAF
. TRBV11-2 ASSLTGGVGYT
. TRBV7-3 ASSFLAGTGNEQF
once TRBV29-1 SVVGTGELF
. TRBV9 ASSPQGGSNQPQH